The 4 T cell receptor beta chains in this list originate from one sample, sequenced in a study of prognosis after radiotherapy for stage I lung cancer. Genomic DNA was the source, and TCR beta CDR3 was amplified from it by two-round multiplex PCR. Specific primers for each TRBV and TRBJ gene were what first-round PCR used. TCRdb processed the multiplex PCR reads anew with MiXCR; each CDR3 protein has one entry. The data show roughly 14,000 distinct CDR3 sequences, around 30% seen once. Sequenced here: PBMCs, sampled before or after stereotactic body radiation therapy (not recorded which). These receptors originate from a donor older than 45 with non-small cell lung cancer.

In its sample, this clonotype is medium-sized. This chain joins TRBV20-1 and TRBJ2-5; TRBD2 matches at 10 bases. The junction had 4 bases not matched to a gene; V was cut back by 1 base and J by 5 bases. The CDR3 totals 14 residues. Germline V CDR1 and CDR2: DFQATT, SNEGSKA (reference sequence). CDR3 protein: CSARAPAGGETQYF. The CDR3 bases are TGCAGTGCTAGAGCCCCAGCGGGGGGGGAGACCCAGTACTTC.

This clonotype was recorded at least ten times. The chain carries TRBV4-1 and TRBJ2-7; D uncertain. The length of the CDR3 is 15 residues. Germline V gives CDR1 MGHRA, CDR2 YSYEKL. V gave up 5 bases and J gave up 2 bases, with 16 bases separating them. CDR3 sequence: CASSLRTGDTYEQYF. In nucleotides, the CDR3 is TGCGCCAGCAGCTTACGGACCGGCGACACCTACGAGCAGTACTTC.

Of note for this clonotype: The likely explanation is a read error, given a far larger clone one base away. The rearrangement joins TRBV14 to TRBJ1-6; no reliable D call. Germline V CDR1 and CDR2: SGHDN, FVKESK. The CDR3 has 12 amino acids. The CDR3 spells CVSSAPNSPLHF. The CDR3 DNA reads as TGTGTCAGCAGCGCCCCCAATTCACCCCTCCACTTT.

This clonotype was counted many times. This rearrangement joins TRBV14 to TRBJ2-3; D possibly corresponds to TRBD2 (5 bases). The CDR3 totals 16 residues. The V gene's germline CDR1 is SGHDN and CDR2 FVKESK. With 4 bases removed from V and 4 bases from J, the gap between germline ends came to 18 bases. The CDR3 nucleotides are TGTGCCAGCAGCCCTCGATCCATAGGAGGACCAGATACGCAGTATTTT. Its translation: CASSPRSIGGPDTQYF.